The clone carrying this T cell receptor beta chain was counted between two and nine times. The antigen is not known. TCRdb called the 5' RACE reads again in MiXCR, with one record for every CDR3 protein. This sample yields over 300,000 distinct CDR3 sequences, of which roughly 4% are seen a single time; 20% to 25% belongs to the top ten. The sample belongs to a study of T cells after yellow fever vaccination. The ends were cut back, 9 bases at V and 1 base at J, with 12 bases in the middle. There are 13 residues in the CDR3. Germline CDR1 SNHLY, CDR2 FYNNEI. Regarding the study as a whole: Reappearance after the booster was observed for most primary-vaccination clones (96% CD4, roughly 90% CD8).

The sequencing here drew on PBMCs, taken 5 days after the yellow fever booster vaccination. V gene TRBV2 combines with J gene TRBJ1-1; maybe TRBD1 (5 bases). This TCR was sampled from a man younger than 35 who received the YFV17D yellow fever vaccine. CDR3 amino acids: CASRRDPNTEAFF. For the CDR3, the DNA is TGTGCCAGTCGCAGGGATCCGAACACTGAAGCTTTCTTT.